These T cell receptor beta chains were read from a single sample in a study of blood T cell repertoires in COVID-19. Here immunoSEQ multiplex PCR was the method, and the copy in TCRdb shows in-frame clones only, minus some. The sample lists about 180,000 clones; 84% were seen once. The material sequenced was PBMCs or T cells enriched from blood (not recorded which). These receptors originate from a man aged 50-59 years who had recovered from COVID-19. CDR3s include the opening cysteine and the closing phenylalanine or tryptophan. The D gene is left open where the match is weak. Clone size is not always given. Where it is, it says once, few, many or a class for expanded clones.

abundance: .
v_gene: TRBV18
j_gene: TRBJ1-1
d_gene: .
CDR3nt: TGTGCCAGCTCACCCCTAAGGGAGGGAACTGAAGCTTTCTTT
CDR3aa: CASSPLREGTEAFF

abundance: .
v_gene: TRBV19
j_gene: TRBJ2-7
d_gene: TRBD1
CDR3nt: TGTGCCAGTAGCCCCAGGGGGACAGTCTCCTACGAGCAGTACTTC
CDR3aa: CASSPRGTVSYEQYF

abundance: .
v_gene: TRBV7-6
j_gene: TRBJ2-2
d_gene: TRBD1
CDR3nt: TGTGCCAGCAGCATGGACAGGGGTCCCGGGGAGCTGTTTTTT
CDR3aa: CASSMDRGPGELFF

abundance: .
v_gene: TRBV5-8
j_gene: TRBJ1-2
d_gene: .
CDR3nt: TGTGCCAGCAGTGGCGGCGAAAACTATGGCTACACCTTC
CDR3aa: CASSGGENYGYTF

abundance: .
v_gene: TRBV28
j_gene: TRBJ1-6
d_gene: .
CDR3nt: TGTGCCAGCAGCTCGGGAAGGGCGCGCCGAGATTCACCCCTCCACTTT
CDR3aa: CASSSGRARRDSPLHF

abundance: .
v_gene: TRBV3-1/TRBV3-2
j_gene: TRBJ1-2
d_gene: TRBD1
CDR3nt: TGTGCCAGCAGCCAGCCTACAGGGGGCGGGGGCTACACCTTC
CDR3aa: CASSQPTGGGGYTF

abundance: .
v_gene: TRBV27
j_gene: TRBJ2-2
d_gene: .
CDR3nt: TGTGCCAGCTTTCCCTATCAGGGGCACACCGGGGAGCTGTTTTTT
CDR3aa: CASFPYQGHTGELFF

abundance: .
v_gene: TRBV3-1/TRBV3-2
j_gene: TRBJ2-7
d_gene: .
CDR3nt: TGTGCCAGCAGCCACGTTGGCGGGCAGTACTTC
CDR3aa: CASSHVGGQYF

abundance: .
v_gene: TRBV7-9
j_gene: TRBJ1-2
d_gene: TRBD1
CDR3nt: TGTGCCAGCAGCTTACATGACAGGGAAGTTGGCTACACCTTC
CDR3aa: CASSLHDREVGYTF

abundance: .
v_gene: TRBV7-9
j_gene: TRBJ2-3
d_gene: TRBD2
CDR3nt: TGTGCCAGCAGCCAAGGCGGGGGGGGAGATACGCAGTATTTT
CDR3aa: CASSQGGGGDTQYF

abundance: .
v_gene: TRBV5-4
j_gene: TRBJ2-1
d_gene: TRBD1
CDR3nt: TGTGCCAGCAGCTTGGTAGCTGGGACAGGGGGCCAGGATGAGCAGTTCTTC
CDR3aa: CASSLVAGTGGQDEQFF

abundance: .
v_gene: TRBV2
j_gene: TRBJ1-6
d_gene: .
CDR3nt: TGTGCCAGCAGGACGGACAGAGCGAACTATAATTCACCCCTCCACTTT
CDR3aa: CASRTDRANYNSPLHF

abundance: .
v_gene: TRBV3-1/TRBV3-2
j_gene: TRBJ2-7
d_gene: .
CDR3nt: TGTGCCAGCAGCCAAGATTTACAGGGCGGCGAGCAGTACTTC
CDR3aa: CASSQDLQGGEQYF

abundance: .
v_gene: TRBV19
j_gene: TRBJ1-1
d_gene: .
CDR3nt: TGTGCCAGTAGTATTAATGGAGGGGCTGAAGCTTTCTTT
CDR3aa: CASSINGGAEAFF

abundance: once
v_gene: TRBV18
j_gene: TRBJ2-3
d_gene: TRBD2
CDR3nt: TGTGCCAGCTCGGGACTAGCGAGCACAGATACGCAGTATTTT
CDR3aa: CASSGLASTDTQYF

abundance: .
v_gene: TRBV5-1
j_gene: TRBJ2-3
d_gene: TRBD1
CDR3nt: TGCGCCAGCAGCTTAACAGGGGACCTCACAGATACGCAGTATTTT
CDR3aa: CASSLTGDLTDTQYF